This T cell receptor beta chain was found in a study of blood T cells in healthy people across ages. Germline lookup yields CDR1 DFQATT and CDR2 SNEGSKA (reference sequence). The V and J ends lost 0 bases and 5 bases, in that order; junction bases with no gene match: 11. This CDR3 region has 17 residues. There are a few counts of this clonotype. A J-beta primer mix and a sample-barcoded 5' primer were used in a second PCR of roughly 7 to 12 cycles. TCRdb re-derived calls from the 5' RACE reads in MiXCR, one entry per CDR3 protein. The sample carries roughly 680,000 distinct CDR3 sequences, roughly 21% recorded once.

Sequenced: blood. The TCR was taken from a man aged 65 to 85 in good health. J is TRBJ2-2 and V is TRBV20-1; 8 bases agree with TRBD2. CDR3: CSARDRSGSRSTGELFF. CDR3 in DNA: TGCAGTGCTAGAGACCGAAGCGGGAGTCGGAGTACCGGGGAGCTGTTTTTT.